One and the same sample provided the 10 T cell receptor beta chains below, sequenced in a study of cytomegalovirus exposure and HLA in healthy donors. Primers for the PCR totalled 60 Vbeta and 13 Jbeta. Some clones are missing from TCRdb's copy, which holds only in-frame ones; the method was immunoSEQ multiplex PCR. The sample lists about 170,000 clones; approximately 81% were seen once. Sequenced material: PBMCs. Receptor source: a male donor in good health and CMV-seronegative.

CDR3 sequence (DNA): TGCGCCAGCAGTCAGTCCTGGCTAGCGGGAGACGAGCAGTACTTC. Protein: CASSQSWLAGDEQYF. The V and J genes are TRBV23-1 and TRBJ2-7; TRBD2 matches at 10 bases. TRBV23-1 is an ORF, with its function uncertain. This CDR3 region has 15 residues. J lost 5 bases, V lost 3 bases, and 7 bases had no gene match.

CDR3 region: CASRSMGAAAKNIQYF. The DNA for the CDR3 is TGTGCCAGCAGATCAATGGGGGCGGCAGCCAAAAACATTCAGTACTTC. The chain uses TRBV28 and TRBJ2-4; perhaps TRBD1 as D (6 bases). CDR1 MDHEN and CDR2 SYDVKM come from the germline V gene. V lost 6 bases and J 0 bases, leaving 15 bases between the germline ends. CDR3 length equals 16 residues.

A single count supports this clone. V and J are TRBV6-6 and TRBJ1-4; a possible D gene is TRBD1 (5 bases). Trimming pared 2 bases from V and 4 bases from J, leaving 8 bases between. CDR3 size: 14 residues. CDR1 and CDR2 from the germline V gene are MNHNY and SVGAGI (reference sequence). The DNA for the CDR3 is TGTGCCAGCAGTTACCGGGGGAATAATGAAAAACTGTTTTTT. It codes for CASSYRGNNEKLFF.

The rearrangement joins TRBV7-2 to TRBJ2-5; 11 positions match TRBD2. V shed 3 bases and J 3 bases; nucleotides not matched to a gene: 6. The CDR3 spans 16 residues. Germline assignment: CDR1 SGHTA and CDR2 FQGNSA. CDR3 in amino acids: CASSFSLAGGEETQYF. The CDR3 DNA is TGTGCCAGCAGCTTCTCATTAGCGGGGGGGGAAGAGACCCAGTACTTC.

In its sample, this clone was seen once. The J gene is TRBJ1-5, the V gene TRBV28; 8 positions match TRBD1. Germline values: CDR1 MDHEN, CDR2 SYDVKM. Unmatched junction bases numbered 7, after V lost 4 bases and J lost 2 bases. The CDR3 has 16 amino acids. The CDR3 loop reads CASSSLDRGGNQPQHF. The CDR3, as DNA: TGTGCCAGCAGTTCTCTCGACAGGGGCGGCAATCAGCCCCAGCATTTT.

CDR3 protein: CASSPRNRGVYEQYF. DNA for the CDR3: TGTGCCAGTAGTCCCCGAAACAGGGGAGTGTACGAGCAGTACTTC. The genes are TRBV19 and TRBJ2-7, with 7 bases that match TRBD1. V trimming: 5 bases; J trimming: 4 bases; junction bases outside the gene matches: 11. This CDR3 region has 15 residues. The germline CDR1 and CDR2 sequences are LNHDA and SQIVND (reference sequence).

This clone was observed a handful of times. In DNA, the CDR3 is TGTGCCAGCAGTTTACGGGGAACCCAAGAGACCCAGTACTTC. This sequence encodes CASSLRGTQETQYF. The chain carries TRBV27 and TRBJ2-5, with a tentative D call TRBD2 (5 bases). CDR3 length: 14 residues. Germline values: CDR1 MNHEY, CDR2 SMNVEV (reference sequence). The ends were cut back, 2 bases at V and 1 base at J, with 8 bases in the middle.

The gene calls are TRBV6-4 and TRBJ2-1; the match to TRBD2 covers 7 bases. Trimming at V came to 2 bases and at J to 4 bases, leaving 5 bases not matched to a gene. In germline, CDR1 is MRHNA, CDR2 SNTAGT. The CDR3 extends over 15 amino acids. The CDR3: CASSDAAGTYNEQFF. The CDR3 DNA sequence: TGTGCCAGCAGTGACGCAGCGGGAACTTACAATGAGCAGTTCTTC.

The chain combines TRBV20-1 with TRBJ1-2; perhaps TRBD1 as D (5 bases). Trimming shortened V by 1 base and J by 6 bases, and 6 bases separated the two germline ends. Germline V CDR1 and CDR2: DFQATT, SNEGSKA (reference sequence). CDR3 length: 11 amino acids. CDR3 amino acids: CSARGGDGYTF. The CDR3 DNA reads TGCAGTGCTAGAGGGGGGGATGGCTACACCTTC.

The genes are TRBV5-6 and TRBJ2-7; the D gene is possibly TRBD1 (5 bases). The length of the CDR3 is 12 residues. V gave up 4 bases and J gave up 2 bases, with 7 bases separating them. Germline CDR1 is SGHDT and CDR2 is YYEEEE. Here the CDR3 reads CASSMDTYEQYF. The CDR3 DNA sequence: TGTGCCAGCAGCATGGACACCTACGAGCAGTACTTC. The full variable domain, in which reference TRBV5-6 and TRBJ2-7 provide the parts outside the CDR3, is DAGVTQSPTHLIKTRGQQVTLRCSPKSGHDTVSWYQQALGQGPQFIFQYYEEEERQRGNFPDRFSGHQFPNYSSELNVNALLLGDSALYLCASSMDTYEQYFGPGTRLTVT.